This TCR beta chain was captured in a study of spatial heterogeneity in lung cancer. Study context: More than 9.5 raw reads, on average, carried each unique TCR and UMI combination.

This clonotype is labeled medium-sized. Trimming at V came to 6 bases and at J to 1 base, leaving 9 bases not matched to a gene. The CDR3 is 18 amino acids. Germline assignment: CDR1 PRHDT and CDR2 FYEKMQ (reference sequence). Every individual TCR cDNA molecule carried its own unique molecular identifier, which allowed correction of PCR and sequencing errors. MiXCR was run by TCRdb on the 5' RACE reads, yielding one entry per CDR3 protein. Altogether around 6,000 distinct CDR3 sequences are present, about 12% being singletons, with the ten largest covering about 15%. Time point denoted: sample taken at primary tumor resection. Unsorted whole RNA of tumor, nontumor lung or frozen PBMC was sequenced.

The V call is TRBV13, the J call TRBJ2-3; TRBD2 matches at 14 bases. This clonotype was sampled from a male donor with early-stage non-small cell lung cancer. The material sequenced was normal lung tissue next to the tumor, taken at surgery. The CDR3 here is CASRTGTSGSWGTDTQYF. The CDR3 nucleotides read TGTGCCAGCAGGACCGGGACTAGCGGGAGTTGGGGCACAGATACGCAGTATTTT.